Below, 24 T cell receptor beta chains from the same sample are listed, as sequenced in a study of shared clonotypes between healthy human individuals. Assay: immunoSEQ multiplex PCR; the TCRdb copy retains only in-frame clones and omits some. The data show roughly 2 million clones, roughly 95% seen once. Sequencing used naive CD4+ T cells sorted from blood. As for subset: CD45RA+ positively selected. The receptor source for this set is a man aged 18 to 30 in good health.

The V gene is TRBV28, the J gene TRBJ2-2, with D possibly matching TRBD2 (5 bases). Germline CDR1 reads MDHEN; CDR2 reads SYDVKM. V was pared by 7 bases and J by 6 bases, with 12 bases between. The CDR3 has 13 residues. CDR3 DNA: TGTGCCAGCAAACGGGGTCGAGCCGGGGAGCTGTTTTTT. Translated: CASKRGRAGELFF.

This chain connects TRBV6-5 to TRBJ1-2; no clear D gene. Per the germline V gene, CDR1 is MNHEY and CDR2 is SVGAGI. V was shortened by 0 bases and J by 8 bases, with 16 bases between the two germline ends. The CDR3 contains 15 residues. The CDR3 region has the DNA TGTGCCAGCAGTTACTCATATCGGGGAACGGAGGGCTACACCTTC. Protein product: CASSYSYRGTEGYTF.

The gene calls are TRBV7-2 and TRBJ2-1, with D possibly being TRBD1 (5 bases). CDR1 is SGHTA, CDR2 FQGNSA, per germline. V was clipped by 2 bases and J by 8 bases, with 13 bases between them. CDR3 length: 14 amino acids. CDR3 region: CASSLYRWGDEQFF. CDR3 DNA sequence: TGTGCCAGCAGCTTATACCGGTGGGGCGATGAGCAGTTCTTC. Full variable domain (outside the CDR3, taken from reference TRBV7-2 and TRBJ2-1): GAGVSQSPSNKVTEKGKDVELRCDPISGHTALYWYRQSLGQGLEFLIYFQGNSAPDKSGLPSDRFSAERTGGSVSTLTIQRTQQEDSAVYLCASSLYRWGDEQFFGPGTRLTVL.

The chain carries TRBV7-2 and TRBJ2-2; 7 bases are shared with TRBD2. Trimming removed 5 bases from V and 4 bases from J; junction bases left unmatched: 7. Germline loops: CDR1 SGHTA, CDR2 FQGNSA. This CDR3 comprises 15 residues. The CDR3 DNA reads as TGTGCCAGCAGCAAGCGGGACGGATCCACCGGGGAGCTGTTTTTT. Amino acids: CASSKRDGSTGELFF.

CDR3 DNA sequence: TGCGCCAGCAGCTTGGGGCACGCCACCGGGGAGCTGTTTTTT. Translation gives CASSLGHATGELFF. The rearrangement uses TRBV5-1 and TRBJ2-2; D not resolved. Looked up from germline, CDR1 is SGHRS and CDR2 is YFSETQ. The CDR3 is made up of 14 amino acids. V was pared by 0 bases and J by 4 bases, with 7 bases between.

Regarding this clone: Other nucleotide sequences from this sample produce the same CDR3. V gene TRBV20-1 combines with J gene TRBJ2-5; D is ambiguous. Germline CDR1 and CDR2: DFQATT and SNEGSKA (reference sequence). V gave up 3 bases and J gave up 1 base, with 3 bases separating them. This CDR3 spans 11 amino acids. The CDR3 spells CSASAQETQYF. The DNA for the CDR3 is TGCAGTGCTAGTGCCCAAGAGACCCAGTACTTC.

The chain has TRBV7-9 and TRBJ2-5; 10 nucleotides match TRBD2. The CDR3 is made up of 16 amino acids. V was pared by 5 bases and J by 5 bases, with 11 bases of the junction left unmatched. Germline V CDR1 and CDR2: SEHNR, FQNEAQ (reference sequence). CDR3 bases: TGTGCCAGCAGCCTTACGATACTAGCGGGACAGGAGACCCAGTACTTC. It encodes CASSLTILAGQETQYF.

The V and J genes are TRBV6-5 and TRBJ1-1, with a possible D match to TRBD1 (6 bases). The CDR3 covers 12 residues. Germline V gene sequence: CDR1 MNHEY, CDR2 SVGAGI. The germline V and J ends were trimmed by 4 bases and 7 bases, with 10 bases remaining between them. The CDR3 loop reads CASSFRGGEAFF. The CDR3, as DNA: TGTGCCAGCAGTTTCAGGGGCGGTGAAGCTTTCTTT.

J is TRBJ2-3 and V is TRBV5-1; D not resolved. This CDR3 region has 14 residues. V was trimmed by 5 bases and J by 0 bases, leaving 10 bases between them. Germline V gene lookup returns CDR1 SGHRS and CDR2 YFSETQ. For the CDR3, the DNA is TGCGCCAGCAGAGGGCCAACTAGCACAGATACGCAGTATTTT. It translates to CASRGPTSTDTQYF.

The CDR3 coding sequence is TGTGCCAGCACCCACGGGGTGAACACTGAAGCTTTCTTT. Encoded protein: CASTHGVNTEAFF. V and J are TRBV5-4 and TRBJ1-1; D ambiguous. Trimming removed 6 bases at V and 0 bases at J, with 9 bases between. This CDR3 is built from 13 residues. Germline assignment: CDR1 SGHNT and CDR2 YYREEE (reference sequence). The full variable domain, in which reference TRBV5-4 and TRBJ1-1 provide the parts outside the CDR3, is ETGVTQSPTHLIKTRGQQVTLRCSSQSGHNTVSWYQQALGQGPQFIFQYYREEENGRGNFPPRFSGLQFPNYSSELNVNALELDDSALYLCASTHGVNTEAFFGQGTRLTVV.

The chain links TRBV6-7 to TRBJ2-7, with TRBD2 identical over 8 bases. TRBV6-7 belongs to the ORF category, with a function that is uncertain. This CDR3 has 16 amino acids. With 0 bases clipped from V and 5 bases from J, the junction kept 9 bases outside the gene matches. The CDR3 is CASSYSGSGSRNEQYF. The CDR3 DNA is TGTGCCAGCAGTTACTCGGGAAGCGGGAGTAGGAACGAGCAGTACTTC.

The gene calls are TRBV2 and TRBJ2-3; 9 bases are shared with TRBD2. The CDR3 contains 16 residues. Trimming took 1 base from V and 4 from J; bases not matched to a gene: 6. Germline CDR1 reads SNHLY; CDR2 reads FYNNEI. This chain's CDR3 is CASSEDSGSSADTQYF. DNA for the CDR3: TGTGCCAGCAGTGAAGATAGCGGGAGCAGCGCAGATACGCAGTATTTT.

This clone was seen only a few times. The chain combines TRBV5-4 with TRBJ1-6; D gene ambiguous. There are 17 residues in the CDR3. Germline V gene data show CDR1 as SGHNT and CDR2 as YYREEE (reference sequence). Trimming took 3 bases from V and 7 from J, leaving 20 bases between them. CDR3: CASSSRESSAWNSPLHF. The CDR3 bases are TGTGCCAGCAGCTCCCGGGAGTCCTCGGCGTGGAATTCACCCCTCCACTTT.

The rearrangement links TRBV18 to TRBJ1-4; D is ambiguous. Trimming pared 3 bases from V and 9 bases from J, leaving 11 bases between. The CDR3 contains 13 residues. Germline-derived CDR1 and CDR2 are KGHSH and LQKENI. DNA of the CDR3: TGTGCCAGCTCACCGTCGCAGGAAAAAAAACTGTTTTTT. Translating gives CASSPSQEKKLFF.

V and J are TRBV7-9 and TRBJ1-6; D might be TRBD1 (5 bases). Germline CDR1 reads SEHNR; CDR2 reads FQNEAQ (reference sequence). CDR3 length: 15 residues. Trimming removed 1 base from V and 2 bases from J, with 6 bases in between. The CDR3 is CASSLDRPYNSPLHF. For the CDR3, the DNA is TGTGCCAGCAGCTTAGACAGGCCCTATAATTCACCCCTCCACTTT. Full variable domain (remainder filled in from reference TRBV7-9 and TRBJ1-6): DTGVSQNPRHKITKRGQNVTFRCDPISEHNRLYWYRQTLGQGPEFLTYFQNEAQLEKSRLLSDRFSAERPKGSFSTLEIQRTEQGDSAMYLCASSLDRPYNSPLHFGNGTRLTVT.

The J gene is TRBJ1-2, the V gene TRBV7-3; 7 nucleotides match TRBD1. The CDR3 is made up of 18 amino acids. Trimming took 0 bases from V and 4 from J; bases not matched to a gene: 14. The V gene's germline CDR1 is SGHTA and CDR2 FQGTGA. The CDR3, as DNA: TGTGCCAGCAGCTTAACGGCCCCCAGGGGGGATCTTCCCTATGGCTACACCTTC. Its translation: CASSLTAPRGDLPYGYTF.

DNA for the CDR3: TGTGCCAGCAGTGAATGGACGGGGGCAGGGGAGGGAAAACTGTTTTTT. This gives the protein CASSEWTGAGEGKLFF. The J gene is TRBJ1-4, the V gene TRBV25-1; D perhaps matches TRBD1 (6 bases). This CDR3 region has 16 residues. V dropped 1 base and J dropped 10 bases, with 19 bases sitting between them. Germline V gene data show CDR1 as MGHDK and CDR2 as SYGVNS.

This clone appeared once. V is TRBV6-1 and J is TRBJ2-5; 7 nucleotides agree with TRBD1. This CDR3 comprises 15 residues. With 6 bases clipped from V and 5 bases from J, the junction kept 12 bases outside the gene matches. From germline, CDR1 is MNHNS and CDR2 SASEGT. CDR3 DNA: TGTGCCAGCAGGACAGAGACAGGGTTCGGGGAGACCCAGTACTTC. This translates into CASRTETGFGETQYF.

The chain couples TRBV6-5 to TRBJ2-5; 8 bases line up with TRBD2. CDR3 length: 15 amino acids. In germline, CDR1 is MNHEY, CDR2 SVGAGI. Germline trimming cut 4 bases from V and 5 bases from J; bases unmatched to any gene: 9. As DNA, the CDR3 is TGTGCCAGCAGTTCACACCTAGCGGGTATTGAGACCCAGTACTTC. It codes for CASSSHLAGIETQYF.

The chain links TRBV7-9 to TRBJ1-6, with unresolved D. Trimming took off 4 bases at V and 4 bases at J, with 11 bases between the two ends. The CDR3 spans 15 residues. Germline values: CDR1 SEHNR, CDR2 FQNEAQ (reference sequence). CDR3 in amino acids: CASSSGSGYNSPLHF. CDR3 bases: TGTGCCAGCAGCTCTGGGTCGGGTTATAATTCACCCCTCCACTTT. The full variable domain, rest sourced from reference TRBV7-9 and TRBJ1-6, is DTGVSQNPRHKITKRGQNVTFRCDPISEHNRLYWYRQTLGQGPEFLTYFQNEAQLEKSRLLSDRFSAERPKGSFSTLEIQRTEQGDSAMYLCASSSGSGYNSPLHFGNGTRLTVT.

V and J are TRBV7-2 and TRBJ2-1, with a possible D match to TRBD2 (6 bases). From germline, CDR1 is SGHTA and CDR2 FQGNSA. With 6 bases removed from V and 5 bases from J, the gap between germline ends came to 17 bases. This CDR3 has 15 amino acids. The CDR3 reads CASSLVGGMDNEQFF. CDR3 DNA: TGTGCCAGCAGTCTCGTGGGGGGTATGGACAATGAGCAGTTCTTC.

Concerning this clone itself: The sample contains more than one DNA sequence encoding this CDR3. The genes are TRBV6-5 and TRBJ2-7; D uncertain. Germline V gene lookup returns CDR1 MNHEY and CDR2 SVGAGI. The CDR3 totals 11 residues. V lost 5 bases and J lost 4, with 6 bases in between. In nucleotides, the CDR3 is TGTGCCAGCAGTGAAAGGTACGAGCAGTACTTC. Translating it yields CASSERYEQYF.

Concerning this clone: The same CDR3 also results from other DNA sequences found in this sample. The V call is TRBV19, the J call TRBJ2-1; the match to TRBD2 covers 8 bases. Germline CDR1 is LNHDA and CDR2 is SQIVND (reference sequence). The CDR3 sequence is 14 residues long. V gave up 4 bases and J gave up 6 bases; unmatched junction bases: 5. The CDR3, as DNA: TGTGCCAGTAGTACTGGACTAGCTGCCAATGAGCAGTTCTTC. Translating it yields CASSTGLAANEQFF.

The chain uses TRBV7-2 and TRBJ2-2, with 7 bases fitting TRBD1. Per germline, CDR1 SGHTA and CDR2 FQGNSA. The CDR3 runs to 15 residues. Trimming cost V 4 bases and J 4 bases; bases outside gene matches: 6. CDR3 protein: CASSSGTESTGELFF. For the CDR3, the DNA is TGTGCCAGCAGCTCCGGGACAGAGTCCACCGGGGAGCTGTTTTTT.